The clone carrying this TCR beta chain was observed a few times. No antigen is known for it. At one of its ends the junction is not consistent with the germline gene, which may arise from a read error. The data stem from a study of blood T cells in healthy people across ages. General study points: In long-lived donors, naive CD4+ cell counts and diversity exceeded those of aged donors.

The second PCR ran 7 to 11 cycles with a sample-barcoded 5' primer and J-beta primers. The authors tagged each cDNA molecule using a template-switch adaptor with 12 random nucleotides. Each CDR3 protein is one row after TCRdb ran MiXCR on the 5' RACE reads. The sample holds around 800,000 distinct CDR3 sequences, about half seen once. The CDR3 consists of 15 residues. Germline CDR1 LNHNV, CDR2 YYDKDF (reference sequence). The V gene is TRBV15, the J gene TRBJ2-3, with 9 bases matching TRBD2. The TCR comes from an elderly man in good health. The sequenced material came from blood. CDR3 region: CATSRGSGSIDTQYF. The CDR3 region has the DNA TGTGCCACCAGCAGAGGTAGCGGGAGCATAGATACGCAGTATTTT.